A selection of T cell receptor beta chains follows, all from one sample in a study of blood T cell repertoires in COVID-19. TCRdb's table, derived via immunoSEQ multiplex PCR, lists solely in-frame clones and lacks some. The sample has about 180,000 clones; around nine tenths are singletons. The specimen sequenced was peripheral blood. These receptors came from a woman in her 70s with COVID-19, enrolled during active disease. Each CDR3 is given with its conserved first and last residue. A D gene is named only where the DNA matches it firmly. Not all rows give a size; the values are once, few, many and, for expanded clones, a class.

D	size	J	V	CDR3	DNA
NA	NA	TRBJ1-2	TRBV30	CAWRDTYGYTF	TGTGCCTGGAGAGACACCTATGGCTACACCTTC
TRBD2	NA	TRBJ2-7	TRBV27	CASTTWGGVSSYEQYF	TGTGCCAGCACTACTTGGGGGGGGGTTAGCTCCTACGAGCAGTACTTC
NA	few	TRBJ1-1	TRBV30	CAWSGQTEAFF	TGTGCCTGGAGCGGACAGACTGAAGCTTTCTTT
NA	once	TRBJ2-5	TRBV19	CASSTLGRREGFSGKTQYF	TGTGCCAGTAGTACACTAGGTCGGCGCGAAGGGTTTTCGGGAAAGACCCAGTACTTC
TRBD1	NA	TRBJ2-7	TRBV19	CASTSGTAPYEQYF	TGTGCCAGTACCTCCGGGACAGCCCCCTACGAGCAGTACTTC
NA	NA	TRBJ2-1	TRBV12-3/TRBV12-4	CASSPTGFGQFF	TGTGCCAGCAGCCCTACGGGTTTCGGGCAGTTCTTC
TRBD1	once	TRBJ2-7	TRBV4-1	CASSKSGTGDPEQYF	TGCGCCAGCAGCAAATCCGGGACAGGGGACCCCGAGCAGTACTTC
NA	NA	TRBJ2-3	TRBV6-1	CASSDTRAVDTQYF	TGTGCCAGCAGTGATACTAGGGCGGTAGATACGCAGTATTTT
TRBD2	NA	TRBJ2-7	TRBV28	CASIKKGRRTKLAGVRYEQYF	TGTGCCAGCATCAAAAAAGGTCGGCGTACAAAACTAGCGGGAGTAAGGTACGAGCAGTACTTC
TRBD2	NA	TRBJ2-2	TRBV2	CASSLLAGVAGELFF	TGTGCCAGCAGCCTACTAGCGGGAGTAGCCGGGGAGCTGTTTTTT
NA	NA	TRBJ1-3	TRBV7-9	CASSLAWASSGNTIYF	TGTGCCAGCAGCTTAGCGTGGGCCTCCTCTGGAAACACCATATATTTT
TRBD2	NA	TRBJ2-7	TRBV5-1	CASSQEPDDPTSGIFYEQYF	TGCGCCAGCAGCCAAGAACCAGACGACCCAACTAGCGGGATTTTCTACGAGCAGTACTTC
TRBD2	NA	TRBJ2-7	TRBV7-2	CASSQQRGGEQYF	TGTGCCAGCAGCCAACAGCGGGGAGGCGAGCAGTACTTC
TRBD2	NA	TRBJ2-1	TRBV30	CAWMTARSSGGYNEQFF	TGTGCCTGGATGACTGCCCGATCTAGCGGCGGCTACAATGAGCAGTTCTTC
TRBD1	NA	TRBJ2-2	TRBV29-1	CSVEGTGSGELFF	TGCAGCGTTGAAGGGACAGGGTCCGGGGAGCTGTTTTTT
NA	NA	TRBJ1-3	TRBV5-4	CASSFQGSGNTIYF	TGTGCCAGCAGCTTCCAGGGATCTGGAAACACCATATATTTT
TRBD2	NA	TRBJ2-5	TRBV7-8	CASSAVTGGTGRTQYF	TGTGCCAGCAGCGCCGTGACGGGAGGTACGGGGAGGACCCAGTACTTC
TRBD1	NA	TRBJ1-4	TRBV30	CAWSVKTGGDEKLFF	TGTGCCTGGAGTGTAAAAACAGGGGGAGATGAAAAACTGTTTTTT
TRBD1	NA	TRBJ1-1	TRBV6-2/TRBV6-3	CASSYLTGANEAFF	TGTGCCAGCAGTTATCTTACAGGGGCGAATGAAGCTTTCTTT
NA	NA	TRBJ1-6	TRBV12-5	CASGSPGSPLHF	TGTGCTAGTGGTTCACCGGGGTCACCCCTCCACTTT
NA	NA	TRBJ1-6	TRBV13	CASSYRQDYSPLHF	TGTGCCAGCAGTTATAGACAGGATTATTCACCCCTCCACTTT
NA	NA	TRBJ2-7	TRBV2	CASSLQVPEQYF	TGTGCCAGCAGTTTACAGGTCCCCGAGCAGTACTTC
NA	NA	TRBJ1-6	TRBV6-5	CASTPVFGASSPLHF	TGTGCCAGCACCCCAGTTTTCGGCGCTAGTTCACCCCTCCACTTT
TRBD1	NA	TRBJ1-2	TRBV6-5	CASSSDRAGYGYTF	TGTGCCAGCAGTTCGGACAGGGCAGGTTATGGCTACACCTTC
NA	NA	TRBJ2-4	TRBV2	CASSPGVVKNIQYF	TGTGCCAGCAGTCCCGGGGTTGTCAAAAACATTCAGTACTTC
NA	NA	TRBJ2-2	TRBV4-3	CASSQDQGYTGELFF	TGCGCCAGCAGCCAAGATCAGGGATACACCGGGGAGCTGTTTTTT